This entry lists 32 T cell receptor beta chains sequenced from one sample in a study of identifying expanded T cells in peripheral blood. Only in-frame clones appear in the TCRdb table, and some are missing; sequencing was by immunoSEQ multiplex PCR. The table lists approximately 120,000 clones, about 88% of them singletons. The source material was blood. These receptors were obtained from a person aged 18-69 years in good health.

The CDR3 bases are TGTGCCAGCAGCTTTACAGGGAGAGCAGATACGCAGTATTTT. Its translation: CASSFTGRADTQYF. This sequence joins TRBV7-9 and TRBJ2-3, with D maybe TRBD1 (6 bases). Germline V gene lookup returns CDR1 SEHNR and CDR2 FQNEAQ (reference sequence). This CDR3 contains 14 residues. The V and J ends lost 3 bases and 4 bases respectively, with 11 bases between them.

In DNA form, the CDR3 reads TGTGCCAGCAGCGCCTCAGCGGGGCGCACAGATACGCAGTATTTT. The encoded protein is CASSASAGRTDTQYF. The chain carries TRBV9 and TRBJ2-3; 7 bases fit TRBD2. The V gene end was trimmed by 3 bases and the J gene end by 1 base; junction bases not matched to a gene: 5. Germline V gives CDR1 SGDLS, CDR2 YYNGEE. This CDR3 region has 15 residues.

The CDR3 region is CATSRQGRVENEQFF. The CDR3 nucleotides are TGTGCCACCAGCAGGCAGGGGAGGGTTGAGAATGAGCAGTTCTTC. The chain combines TRBV15 with TRBJ2-1; a possible D gene is TRBD2 (7 bases). V lost 3 bases and J 7 bases, leaving 16 bases between the germline ends. CDR1 is LNHNV and CDR2 is YYDKDF in the germline V gene (reference sequence). This CDR3 has 15 residues.

V gene TRBV9 combines with J gene TRBJ1-1; D is undetermined. Trimming removed 2 bases at V and 2 bases at J, with 13 bases between. The length of the CDR3 is 15 residues. Germline V gene sequence: CDR1 SGDLS, CDR2 YYNGEE. The CDR3 bases are TGTGCCAGCAGCGTGACTTGGGGAGTCAACACTGAAGCTTTCTTT. Amino acid sequence: CASSVTWGVNTEAFF.

The chain has TRBV28 and TRBJ1-4; D is uncertain. CDR1 MDHEN and CDR2 SYDVKM come from the germline V gene. The CDR3 spans 16 residues. V was pared by 5 bases and J by 0 bases, with 13 bases between. The CDR3 sequence is CASSIRGSATNEKLFF. The CDR3 nucleotides read TGTGCCAGCAGTATTCGTGGTTCCGCAACTAATGAAAAACTGTTTTTT.

The chain has TRBV27 and TRBJ2-1, with 12 bases that match TRBD2. Germline assignment: CDR1 MNHEY and CDR2 SMNVEV (reference sequence). The CDR3 totals 14 residues. V dropped 7 bases and J dropped 12; count of bases not matched to a gene: 10. CDR3 loop: CASNPGLAGPGQFF. The DNA for the CDR3 is TGTGCCAGCAATCCGGGACTAGCGGGCCCGGGGCAGTTCTTC.

As regards this clone: Without the conserved terminal phenylalanine or tryptophan, this CDR3 likely stems from a read error. The chain couples TRBV7-9 to TRBJ1-2; D is ambiguous. Deletions cut 1 base from V and 6 bases from J, with 9 bases between. CDR3 length: 13 residues. CDR1 is SEHNR, CDR2 FQNEAQ, per germline (reference sequence). CDR3 protein: CASSLEVSDGYTS. Here the CDR3 DNA reads TGTGCCAGCAGCTTAGAAGTATCAGATGGCTACACCTCC.

This clone has only a few counts. The V and J genes are TRBV6-6 and TRBJ1-3; tentatively, D is TRBD1 (5 bases). Germline CDR1 and CDR2: MNHNY and SVGAGI (reference sequence). The CDR3 contains 15 residues. The V end was cut by 1 base, the J end by 0 bases, with 7 bases between. The CDR3 DNA sequence: TGTGCCAGCAGTTACTGGGGGACCTCTGGAAACACCATATATTTT. Residues: CASSYWGTSGNTIYF.

This chain joins TRBV10-1 and TRBJ2-5, with a weak D call TRBD2 (7 bases). V lost 4 bases to trimming and J lost 5 bases, with 14 bases between them. This CDR3 has 14 amino acids. Per germline, CDR1 WNHNN and CDR2 SYGVQD (reference sequence). CDR3 nucleotide sequence: TGCGCCAGCAGTGGCCGGGGGGCTGGGGAGACCCAGTACTTC. It specifies CASSGRGAGETQYF.

The chain uses TRBV7-2 and TRBJ2-7, with 9 nucleotides matching TRBD2. The germline V gene has CDR1 SGHTA and CDR2 FQGNSA. CDR3 length: 16 amino acids. The J segment lost 0 bases and the V segment lost 5 bases, leaving 8 bases of the junction unmatched. CDR3 protein: CASSRAGGPSSYEQYF. In DNA, the CDR3 is TGTGCCAGCAGCAGAGCGGGGGGCCCGAGCTCCTACGAGCAGTACTTC.

The chain joins TRBV5-4 to TRBJ1-2; D is unresolved. The germline CDR1 and CDR2 sequences are SGHNT and YYREEE (reference sequence). The CDR3 extends over 15 amino acids. V lost 2 bases and J lost 0, with 11 bases in between. CDR3 sequence: CASSFHQLSNYGYTF. CDR3 nucleotide sequence: TGTGCCAGCAGCTTTCATCAGCTATCTAACTATGGCTACACCTTC.

The chain uses TRBV9 and TRBJ1-2, with D possibly TRBD1 on 6 matching bases. The germline V gene has CDR1 SGDLS and CDR2 YYNGEE. V dropped 3 bases and J dropped 4 bases, with 13 bases sitting between them. CDR3 size: 14 residues. The CDR3 bases are TGTGCCAGCAGCGGGGGCGACAGGAGCTATGGCTACACCTTC. Protein sequence: CASSGGDRSYGYTF.

DNA for the CDR3: TGTGCCAGCATCCCTTGGGTGACTAGCGGGACCTCCTACGAGCAGTACTTC. Translated, it gives CASIPWVTSGTSYEQYF. This chain uses TRBV2 with TRBJ2-7, with TRBD2 matching 11 bases. J lost 0 bases, V lost 7 bases, and 11 bases had no gene match. This CDR3 has 17 amino acids. Germline lookup yields CDR1 SNHLY and CDR2 FYNNEI.

This chain uses TRBV5-8 with TRBJ2-5, with TRBD2 matching over 11 bases. Unmatched junction bases numbered 8, after V lost 0 bases and J lost 4 bases. CDR1 SGHTS and CDR2 YDEGEE come from the germline V gene. The CDR3 is 17 residues long. The CDR3 DNA follows: TGTGCCAGCAGCTTGGCCAGGGAGACTAGCGGGACAGAGACCCAGTACTTC. Protein: CASSLARETSGTETQYF. The variable domain in full, with the rest retrieved from reference TRBV5-8 and TRBJ2-5, is EAGVTQSPTHLIKTRGQQATLRCSPISGHTSVYWYQQALGLGLQFLLWYDEGEERNRGNFPPRFSGRQFPNYSSELNVNALELEDSALYLCASSLARETSGTETQYFGPGTRLLVL.

V and J are TRBV6-4 and TRBJ1-2, with 7 bases lining up with TRBD1. The CDR3 loop spans 15 amino acids. The germline V gene has CDR1 MRHNA and CDR2 SNTAGT. Losses at the gene ends were 4 bases for V and 2 bases for J; bases not matched to a gene: 7. The CDR3 region has the DNA TGTGCCAGCAGTGTAGAAGAAGGGGGCAACTATGGCTACACCTTC. It encodes CASSVEEGGNYGYTF.

The gene calls are TRBV7-3 and TRBJ2-2; 12 positions match TRBD2. Germline CDR1 and CDR2: SGHTA and FQGTGA. J lost 3 bases, V lost 5 bases, and 1 base had no gene match. The CDR3 has 15 amino acids. CDR3 sequence: CASSASGGDTGELFF. CDR3 sequence (DNA): TGTGCCAGCAGCGCTAGCGGGGGGGACACCGGGGAGCTGTTTTTT.

The chain uses TRBV19 and TRBJ2-3; weak D call: TRBD2 (6 bases). CDR1 is LNHDA, CDR2 SQIVND, per germline (reference sequence). The V end lost 5 bases, the J end lost 6 bases, and 24 bases lay between the germline ends. The CDR3 sequence is 17 residues long. The CDR3 protein is CASSPKELAGPIDTQYF. CDR3 coding DNA: TGTGCCAGTAGTCCCAAGGAACTAGCAGGTCCTATCGATACGCAGTATTTT.

The CDR3 sequence is CASSQSRSGSNQPQHF. CDR3 DNA sequence: TGCGCCAGCAGCCAATCTCGGTCAGGGAGCAATCAGCCCCAGCATTTT. The rearrangement joins TRBV4-1 to TRBJ1-5; perhaps TRBD1 as D (5 bases). Germline lookup yields CDR1 MGHRA and CDR2 YSYEKL. CDR3 length: 16 residues. V lost 2 bases, J lost 1 base, and 12 bases lay in between.

V is TRBV29-1 and J is TRBJ1-5, with 12 bases identical to TRBD1. The CDR3 covers 18 residues. V lost 6 bases, J lost 2 bases, and 14 bases stayed unmatched. Looked up from germline, CDR1 is SQVTM and CDR2 is ANQGSEA. As DNA, the CDR3 is TGCAGCGTCGCCACACCGGGACAGGGGGCTGGTGGCAATCAGCCCCAGCATTTT. Encoded protein: CSVATPGQGAGGNQPQHF.

As for this clone: The same CDR3 is also encoded by other DNA sequences in this sample. The V call is TRBV30, the J call TRBJ1-3; D unresolved. The germline V and J ends were trimmed by 5 bases and 2 bases, with 10 bases remaining between them. CDR3 length: 13 amino acids. Germline CDR1 is GTSNPN and CDR2 is SVGIG (reference sequence). The CDR3 sequence is CAWSVVAGNTIYF. In DNA form, the CDR3 reads TGTGCCTGGTCAGTGGTCGCTGGAAACACCATATATTTT. Full variable domain (rest looked up from reference TRBV30 and TRBJ1-3): SQTIHQWPATLVQPVGSPLSLECTVEGTSNPNLYWYRQAAGRGLQLLFYSVGIGQISSEVPQNLSASRPQDRQFILSSKKLLLSDSGFYLCAWSVVAGNTIYFGEGSWLTVV.

In this sample, this clone turned up many times. V gene TRBV19 combines with J gene TRBJ1-5; the D is unclear. V lost 5 bases to trimming and J lost 4 bases, with 18 bases between them. Germline-derived CDR1 and CDR2 are LNHDA and SQIVND (reference sequence). The CDR3 consists of 16 residues. The CDR3 DNA follows: TGTGCCAGTAGTCCCCCGGGCAGGTTACGGAATCAGCCCCAGCATTTT. Protein product: CASSPPGRLRNQPQHF. The variable domain in full, completed from reference TRBV19 and TRBJ1-5, reads DGGITQSPKYLFRKEGQNVTLSCEQNLNHDAMYWYRQDPGQGLRLIYYSQIVNDFQKGDIAEGYSVSREKKESFPLTVTSAQKNPTAFYLCASSPPGRLRNQPQHFGDGTRLSIL.

V gene TRBV7-9 combines with J gene TRBJ2-1, with TRBD2 identical over 12 bases. CDR1 SEHNR and CDR2 FQNEAQ come from the germline V gene (reference sequence). The CDR3 spans 15 residues. The ends lost 6 bases at V and 7 bases at J; junction bases unmatched: 7. CDR3 loop: CASRPTSGSWNEQFF. In DNA form, the CDR3 reads TGTGCCAGCAGGCCGACTAGCGGGAGTTGGAATGAGCAGTTCTTC. Combining the CDR3 with reference TRBV7-9 and TRBJ2-1 gives the whole variable domain DTGVSQNPRHKITKRGQNVTFRCDPISEHNRLYWYRQTLGQGPEFLTYFQNEAQLEKSRLLSDRFSAERPKGSFSTLEIQRTEQGDSAMYLCASRPTSGSWNEQFFGPGTRLTVL.

This clone has just one count. This chain links TRBV7-2 with TRBJ1-1; D not certain. Trimming took off 0 bases at V and 3 bases at J, with 11 bases between the two ends. This CDR3 is 15 amino acids long. Germline V lookup: CDR1 SGHTA, CDR2 FQGNSA. The CDR3 DNA reads TGTGCCAGCAGCTTAGCCTACACAAGTTACACTGAAGCTTTCTTT. As protein: CASSLAYTSYTEAFF.

This chain uses TRBV30 with TRBJ2-6; D possibly corresponds to TRBD2 (5 bases). Germline CDR1 reads GTSNPN; CDR2 reads SVGIG (reference sequence). The CDR3 contains 15 residues. V was clipped by 2 bases and J by 0 bases, with 8 bases between them. The CDR3 protein is CAWSWAGSGANVLTF. CDR3 sequence (DNA): TGTGCCTGGAGTTGGGCGGGCTCTGGGGCCAACGTCCTGACTTTC. Supplemented by reference TRBV30 and TRBJ2-6, the full variable domain reads SQTIHQWPATLVQPVGSPLSLECTVEGTSNPNLYWYRQAAGRGLQLLFYSVGIGQISSEVPQNLSASRPQDRQFILSSKKLLLSDSGFYLCAWSWAGSGANVLTFGAGSRLTVL.

The rearrangement links TRBV5-6 to TRBJ2-5; no firm D call. Trimming cost V 7 bases and J 5 bases, with 21 bases left between them. CDR1 and CDR2 (germline): SGHDT, YYEEEE. This CDR3 contains 15 residues. The CDR3: CASSSAKAIGETQYF. In nucleotides, the CDR3 is TGTGCCAGCTCGTCTGCGAAAGCGATAGGCGAGACCCAGTACTTC.

The chain couples TRBV19 to TRBJ2-5, with a tentative D call TRBD1 (6 bases). Germline V gives CDR1 LNHDA, CDR2 SQIVND (reference sequence). This CDR3 contains 14 residues. V shed 5 bases and J shed 2 bases, with 12 bases lying between them. The CDR3 protein is CASSFRDTQETQYF. The CDR3 DNA is TGTGCCAGTAGTTTCCGGGACACACAAGAGACCCAGTACTTC.

This chain connects TRBV15 to TRBJ2-7; TRBD1 is a possible D gene (6 bases). The CDR3 is made up of 15 amino acids. Trimming cost V 0 bases and J 3 bases, with 12 bases left between them. The germline CDR1 and CDR2 sequences are LNHNV and YYDKDF (reference sequence). In DNA, the CDR3 is TGTGCCACCAGCAGAGATTTGGGGGACAACTACGAGCAGTACTTC. Translated: CATSRDLGDNYEQYF.

The rearrangement uses TRBV7-9 and TRBJ1-4; no clear D gene. Per germline, CDR1 SEHNR and CDR2 FQNEAQ (reference sequence). The CDR3 extends over 13 amino acids. The germline V and J ends were trimmed by 1 base and 8 bases, with 8 bases remaining between them. CDR3: CASSLDLQEKLFF. The CDR3 coding sequence is TGTGCCAGCAGCTTAGATCTCCAAGAAAAACTGTTTTTT. The full variable domain, in which reference TRBV7-9 and TRBJ1-4 provide the parts outside the CDR3, is DTGVSQNPRHKITKRGQNVTFRCDPISEHNRLYWYRQTLGQGPEFLTYFQNEAQLEKSRLLSDRFSAERPKGSFSTLEIQRTEQGDSAMYLCASSLDLQEKLFFGSGTQLSVL.

The rearrangement links TRBV19 to TRBJ2-2, with 11 bases fitting TRBD2. V dropped 5 bases and J dropped 9; count of bases not matched to a gene: 8. The CDR3 has 15 residues. Looked up from germline, CDR1 is LNHDA and CDR2 is SQIVND (reference sequence). Written as DNA, the CDR3 is TGTGCCAGTAGTTTAGTAGCGGGAGGGCCAAGGGAGCTGTTTTTT. This sequence encodes CASSLVAGGPRELFF.

The chain has TRBV15 and TRBJ1-2; D is ambiguous. The CDR3 covers 15 residues. Germline CDR1 and CDR2: LNHNV and YYDKDF (reference sequence). V shed 1 base and J shed 2 bases, with 11 bases lying between them. In nucleotides, the CDR3 is TGTGCCACCAGCAGAGTGGACGGACGGAACTATGGCTACACCTTC. Translation gives CATSRVDGRNYGYTF.

This rearrangement joins TRBV6-8 to TRBJ2-3; the match to TRBD1 covers 9 bases. The germline CDR1 and CDR2 sequences are MNHGY and SAAAGT. The CDR3 loop spans 15 amino acids. The V and J ends lost 8 bases and 2 bases, in that order; junction bases with no gene match: 8. CDR3 bases: TGTGCCAGCCTTCACAGGGGGCCAAACACAGATACGCAGTATTTT. Protein: CASLHRGPNTDTQYF.

In its sample, this clone was seen a few times. The DNA of the CDR3 is TGTGCCAGTAGTATTGTACGGTATGGCTCACCCCTCCACTTT. Amino acids: CASSIVRYGSPLHF. V gene TRBV19 combines with J gene TRBJ1-6; the D is unclear. Trimming stripped 3 bases from V and 10 bases from J, with 13 bases between. Germline CDR1 is LNHDA and CDR2 is SQIVND (reference sequence). This CDR3 has 14 residues. Full variable domain (remainder filled in from reference TRBV19 and TRBJ1-6): DGGITQSPKYLFRKEGQNVTLSCEQNLNHDAMYWYRQDPGQGLRLIYYSQIVNDFQKGDIAEGYSVSREKKESFPLTVTSAQKNPTAFYLCASSIVRYGSPLHFGNGTRLTVT.